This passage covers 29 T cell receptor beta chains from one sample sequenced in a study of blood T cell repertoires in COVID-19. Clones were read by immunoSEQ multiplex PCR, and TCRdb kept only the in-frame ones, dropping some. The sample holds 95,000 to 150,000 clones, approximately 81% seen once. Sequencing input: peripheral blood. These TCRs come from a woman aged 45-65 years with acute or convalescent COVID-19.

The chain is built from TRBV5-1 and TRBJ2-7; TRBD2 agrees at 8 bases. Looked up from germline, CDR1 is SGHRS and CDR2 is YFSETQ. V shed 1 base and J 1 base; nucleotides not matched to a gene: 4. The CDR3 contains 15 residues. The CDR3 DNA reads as TGCGCCAGCAGCTTGAGCGGGAGCGCGTCCTACGAGCAGTACTTC. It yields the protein CASSLSGSASYEQYF.

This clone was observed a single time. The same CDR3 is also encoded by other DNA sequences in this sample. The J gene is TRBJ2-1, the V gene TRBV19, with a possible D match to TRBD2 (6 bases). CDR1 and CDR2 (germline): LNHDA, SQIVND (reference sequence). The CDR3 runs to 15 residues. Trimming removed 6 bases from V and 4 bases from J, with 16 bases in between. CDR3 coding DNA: TGTGCCAGTAGCATTGAGGGACTCCAATACAATGAGCAGTTCTTC. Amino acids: CASSIEGLQYNEQFF. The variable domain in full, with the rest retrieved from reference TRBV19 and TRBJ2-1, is DGGITQSPKYLFRKEGQNVTLSCEQNLNHDAMYWYRQDPGQGLRLIYYSQIVNDFQKGDIAEGYSVSREKKESFPLTVTSAQKNPTAFYLCASSIEGLQYNEQFFGPGTRLTVL.

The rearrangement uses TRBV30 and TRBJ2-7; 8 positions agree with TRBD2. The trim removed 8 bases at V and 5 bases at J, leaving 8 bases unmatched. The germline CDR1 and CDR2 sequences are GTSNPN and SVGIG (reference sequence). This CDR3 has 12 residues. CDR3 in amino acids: CAGWSGGNEQYF. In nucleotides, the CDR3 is TGTGCCGGGTGGAGCGGGGGTAACGAGCAGTACTTC.

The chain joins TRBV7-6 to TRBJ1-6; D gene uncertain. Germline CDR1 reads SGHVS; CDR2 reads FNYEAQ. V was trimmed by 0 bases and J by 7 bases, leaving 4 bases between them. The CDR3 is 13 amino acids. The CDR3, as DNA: TGTGCCAGCAGCTTAGCGGAGAATTCACCCCTCCACTTT. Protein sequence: CASSLAENSPLHF. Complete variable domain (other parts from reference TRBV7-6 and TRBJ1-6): GAGVSQSPRYKVTKRGQDVALRCDPISGHVSLYWYRQALGQGPEFLTYFNYEAQQDKSGLPNDRFSAERPEGSISTLTIQRTEQRDSAMYRCASSLAENSPLHFGNGTRLTVT.

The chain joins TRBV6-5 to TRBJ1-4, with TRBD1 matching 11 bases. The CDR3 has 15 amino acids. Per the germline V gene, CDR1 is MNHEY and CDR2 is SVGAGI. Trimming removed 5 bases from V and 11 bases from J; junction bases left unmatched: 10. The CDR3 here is CASSTPGQGVGKLFF. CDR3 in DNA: TGTGCCAGCAGTACTCCGGGACAGGGGGTTGGGAAACTGTTTTTT.

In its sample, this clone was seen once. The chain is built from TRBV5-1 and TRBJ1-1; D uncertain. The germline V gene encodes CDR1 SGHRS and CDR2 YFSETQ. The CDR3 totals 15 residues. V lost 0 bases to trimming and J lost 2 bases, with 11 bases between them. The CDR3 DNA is TGCGCCAGCAGCTTGGCCGCGAACAGTAACACTGAAGCTTTCTTT. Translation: CASSLAANSNTEAFF.

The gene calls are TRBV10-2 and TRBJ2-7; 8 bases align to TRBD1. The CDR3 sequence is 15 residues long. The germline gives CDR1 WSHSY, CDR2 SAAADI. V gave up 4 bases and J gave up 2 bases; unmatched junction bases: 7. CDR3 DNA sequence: TGCGCCAGCAGTGGGAGACAGGGGACGGCCTACGAGCAGTACTTC. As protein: CASSGRQGTAYEQYF.

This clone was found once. The CDR3 reads CASSRLAGVYNEQFF. The CDR3 DNA follows: TGCGCCAGCAGTCGGCTAGCGGGGGTTTACAATGAGCAGTTCTTC. The V and J genes are TRBV10-1 and TRBJ2-1; 10 bases match TRBD2. This CDR3 has 15 residues. Germline-derived CDR1 and CDR2 are WNHNN and SYGVQD (reference sequence). J gave up 4 bases and V 5 bases, and 5 bases lay outside the gene matches.

CDR3 residues: CASSPVGRGSTDTQYF. The CDR3, as DNA: TGCGCCAGCAGCCCCGTGGGGCGGGGGAGCACAGATACGCAGTATTTT. V usage is TRBV4-1 and J usage is TRBJ2-3; TRBD2 matches 7 bases. The V gene's germline CDR1 is MGHRA and CDR2 YSYEKL. The CDR3 is 16 amino acids. Trimming cost V 4 bases and J 0 bases; bases outside gene matches: 7.

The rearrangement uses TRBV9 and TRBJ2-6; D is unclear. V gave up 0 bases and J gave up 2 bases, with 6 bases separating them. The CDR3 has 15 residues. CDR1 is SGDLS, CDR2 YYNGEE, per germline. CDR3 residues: CASSVEQAGANVLTF. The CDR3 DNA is TGTGCCAGCAGCGTAGAGCAGGCTGGGGCCAACGTCCTGACTTTC.

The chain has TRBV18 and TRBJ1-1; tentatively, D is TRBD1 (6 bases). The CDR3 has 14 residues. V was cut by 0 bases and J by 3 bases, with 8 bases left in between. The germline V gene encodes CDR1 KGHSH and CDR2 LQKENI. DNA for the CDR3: TGTGCCAGCTCACCACCGGACAGCGACACTGAAGCTTTCTTT. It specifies CASSPPDSDTEAFF. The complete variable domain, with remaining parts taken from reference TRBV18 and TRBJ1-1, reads NAGVMQNPRHLVRRRGQEARLRCSPMKGHSHVYWYRQLPEEGLKFMVYLQKENIIDESGMPKERFSAEFPKEGPSILRIQQVVRGDSAAYFCASSPPDSDTEAFFGQGTRLTVV.

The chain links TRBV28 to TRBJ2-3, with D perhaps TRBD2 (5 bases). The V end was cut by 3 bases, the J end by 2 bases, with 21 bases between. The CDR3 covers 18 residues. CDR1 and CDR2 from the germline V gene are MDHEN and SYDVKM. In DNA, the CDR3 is TGTGCCAGCAGTTTCCCCCCCGGAGGTAGCGCTATCACAGATACGCAGTATTTT. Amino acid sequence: CASSFPPGGSAITDTQYF.

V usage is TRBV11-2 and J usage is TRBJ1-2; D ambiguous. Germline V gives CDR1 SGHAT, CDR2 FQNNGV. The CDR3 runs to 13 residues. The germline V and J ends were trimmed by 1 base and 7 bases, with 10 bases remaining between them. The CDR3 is CASSLVRIRGYTF. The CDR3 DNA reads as TGTGCCAGCAGCTTAGTCAGGATTCGTGGCTACACCTTC.

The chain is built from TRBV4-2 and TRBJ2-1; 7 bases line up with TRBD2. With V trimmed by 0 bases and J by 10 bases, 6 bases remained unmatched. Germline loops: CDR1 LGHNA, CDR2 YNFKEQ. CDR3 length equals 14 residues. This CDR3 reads CASSQERREREQFF. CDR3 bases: TGTGCCAGCAGCCAAGAAAGGCGGGAGAGGGAGCAGTTCTTC.

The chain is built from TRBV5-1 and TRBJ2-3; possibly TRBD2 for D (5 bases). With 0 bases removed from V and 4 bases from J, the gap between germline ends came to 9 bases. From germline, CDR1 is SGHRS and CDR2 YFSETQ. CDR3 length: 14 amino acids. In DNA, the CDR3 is TGCGCCAGCAGCTTGGAATCGGGGTCAGATACGCAGTATTTT. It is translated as CASSLESGSDTQYF.

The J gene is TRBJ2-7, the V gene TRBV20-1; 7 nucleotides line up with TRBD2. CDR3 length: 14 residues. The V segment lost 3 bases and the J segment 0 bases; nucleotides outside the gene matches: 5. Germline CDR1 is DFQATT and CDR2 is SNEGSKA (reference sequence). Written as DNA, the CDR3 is TGCAGTGCTAGTAGGTGGGAGGGCTCCTACGAGCAGTACTTC. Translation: CSASRWEGSYEQYF.

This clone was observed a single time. The CDR3 coding sequence is TGTGCCGTCTCGGGGACAGGGAACCCACAAGAGACCCAGTACTTC. Amino acids: CAVSGTGNPQETQYF. The chain uses TRBV10-3 and TRBJ2-5; the match to TRBD1 covers 9 bases. The germline gives CDR1 ENHRY, CDR2 SYGVKD. J lost 2 bases, V lost 11 bases, and 12 bases had no gene match. This CDR3 is built from 15 residues.

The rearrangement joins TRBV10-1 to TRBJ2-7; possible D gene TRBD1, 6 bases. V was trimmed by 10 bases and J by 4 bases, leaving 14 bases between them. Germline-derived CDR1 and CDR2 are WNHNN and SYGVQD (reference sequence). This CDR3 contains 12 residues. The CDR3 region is CANTPGVYEQYF. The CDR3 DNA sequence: TGCGCCAACACCCCAGGGGTTTACGAGCAGTACTTC.

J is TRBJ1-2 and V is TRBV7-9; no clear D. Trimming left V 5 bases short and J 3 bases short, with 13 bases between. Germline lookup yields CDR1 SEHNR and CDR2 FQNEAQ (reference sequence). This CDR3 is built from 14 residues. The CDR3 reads CASSTQLRDYGYTF. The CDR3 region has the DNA TGTGCCAGCAGCACCCAATTGAGGGACTATGGCTACACCTTC.

CDR3 protein: CASSLASKNIQYF. Written as DNA, the CDR3 is TGTGCCAGCAGTTTAGCCTCCAAAAACATTCAGTACTTC. V usage is TRBV12-3 or TRBV12-4 and J usage is TRBJ2-4; D is unresolved. This CDR3 is 13 amino acids long. Trimming removed 0 bases from V and 2 bases from J, with 2 bases in between.

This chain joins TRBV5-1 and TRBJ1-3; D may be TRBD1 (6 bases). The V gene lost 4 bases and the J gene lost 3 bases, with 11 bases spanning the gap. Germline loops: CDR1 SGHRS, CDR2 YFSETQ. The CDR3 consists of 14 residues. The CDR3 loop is CASSQTGSGNTIYF. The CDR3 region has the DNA TGCGCCAGCAGCCAAACAGGGAGTGGAAACACCATATATTTT.

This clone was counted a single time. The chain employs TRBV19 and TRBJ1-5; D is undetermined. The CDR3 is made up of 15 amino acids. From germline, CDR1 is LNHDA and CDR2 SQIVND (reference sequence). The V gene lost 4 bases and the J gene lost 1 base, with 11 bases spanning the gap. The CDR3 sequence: CASSTALGSNQPQHF. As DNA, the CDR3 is TGTGCCAGTAGTACGGCCCTAGGAAGCAATCAGCCCCAGCATTTT.

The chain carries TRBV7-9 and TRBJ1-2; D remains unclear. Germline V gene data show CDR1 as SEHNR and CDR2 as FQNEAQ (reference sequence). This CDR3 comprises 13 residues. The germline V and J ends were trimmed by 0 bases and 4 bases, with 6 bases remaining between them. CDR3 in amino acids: CASSLANSYGYTF. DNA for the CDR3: TGTGCCAGCAGCTTAGCGAACAGCTATGGCTACACCTTC.

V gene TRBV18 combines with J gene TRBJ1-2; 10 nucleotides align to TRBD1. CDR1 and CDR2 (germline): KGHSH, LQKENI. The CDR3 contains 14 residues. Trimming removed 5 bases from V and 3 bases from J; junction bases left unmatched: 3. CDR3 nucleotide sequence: TGTGCCAGCTCAGACAGGGGGCAGGACTATGGCTACACCTTC. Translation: CASSDRGQDYGYTF. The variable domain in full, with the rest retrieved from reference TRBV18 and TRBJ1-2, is NAGVMQNPRHLVRRRGQEARLRCSPMKGHSHVYWYRQLPEEGLKFMVYLQKENIIDESGMPKERFSAEFPKEGPSILRIQQVVRGDSAAYFCASSDRGQDYGYTFGSGTRLTVV.

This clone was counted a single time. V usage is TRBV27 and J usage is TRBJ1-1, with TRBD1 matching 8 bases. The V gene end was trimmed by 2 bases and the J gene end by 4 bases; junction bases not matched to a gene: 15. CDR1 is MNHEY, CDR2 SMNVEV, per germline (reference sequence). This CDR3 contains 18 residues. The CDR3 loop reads CASSLIAVATGVSTEAFF. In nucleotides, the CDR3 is TGTGCCAGCAGTTTAATCGCCGTCGCGACAGGGGTTAGCACTGAAGCTTTCTTT.

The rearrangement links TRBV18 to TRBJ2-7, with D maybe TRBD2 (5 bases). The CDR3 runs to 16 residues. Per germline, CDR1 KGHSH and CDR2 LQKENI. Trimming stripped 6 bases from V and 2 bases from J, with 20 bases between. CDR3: CASSLKVRGSTYEQYF. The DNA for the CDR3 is TGTGCCAGCTCCCTGAAGGTTCGGGGTTCCACCTACGAGCAGTACTTC.

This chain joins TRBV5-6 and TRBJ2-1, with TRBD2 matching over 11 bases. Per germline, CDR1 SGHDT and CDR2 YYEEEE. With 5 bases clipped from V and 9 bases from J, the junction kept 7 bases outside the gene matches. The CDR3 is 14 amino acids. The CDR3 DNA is TGTGCCAGCAGGCGGTTTAGCGGGGGGGCTGAGCAGTTCTTC. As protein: CASRRFSGGAEQFF. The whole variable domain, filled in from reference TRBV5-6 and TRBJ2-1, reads DAGVTQSPTHLIKTRGQQVTLRCSPKSGHDTVSWYQQALGQGPQFIFQYYEEEERQRGNFPDRFSGHQFPNYSSELNVNALLLGDSALYLCASRRFSGGAEQFFGPGTRLTVL.

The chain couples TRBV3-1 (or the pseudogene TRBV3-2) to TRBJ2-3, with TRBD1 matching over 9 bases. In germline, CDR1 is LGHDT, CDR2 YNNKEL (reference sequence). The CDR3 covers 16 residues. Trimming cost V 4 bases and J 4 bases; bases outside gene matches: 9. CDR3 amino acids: CASSRSPGQGADTQYF. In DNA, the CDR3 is TGTGCCAGCAGCCGTTCCCCGGGACAGGGTGCAGATACGCAGTATTTT.

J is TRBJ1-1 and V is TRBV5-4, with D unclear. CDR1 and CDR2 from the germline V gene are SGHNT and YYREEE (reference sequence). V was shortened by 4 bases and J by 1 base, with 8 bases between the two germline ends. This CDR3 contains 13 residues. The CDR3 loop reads CASSQTWNTEAFF. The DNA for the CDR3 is TGTGCCAGCAGCCAGACTTGGAACACTGAAGCTTTCTTT.